This T cell receptor beta chain was identified during a study of identifying expanded T cells in peripheral blood. Healthy donors had no documented immune events, such as infections, while sampled. Points on this clone: Its specificity is not known.

Clones were read by immunoSEQ multiplex PCR, and TCRdb kept only the in-frame ones, dropping some. The repertoire holds 85,000 to 120,000 clones, with approximately 88% as singletons. Study-wide findings and caveats: Clone count variance between approximately two-week samples rose with total template count. Technical replicates showed 0.9 to 1.5 changed clones; approximately 2 weeks about 16; four weeks 19.

The V gene's germline CDR1 is LNHNV and CDR2 YYDKDF (reference sequence). V shed 5 bases and J shed 7 bases, with 18 bases lying between them. This CDR3 comprises 15 residues. The TCR was taken from a person aged 18-70 years in good health. Sample: blood. This rearrangement joins TRBV15 to TRBJ2-4; TRBD1 is a possible D gene (6 bases). The CDR3 loop reads CATSGTGTSENIQYF. In nucleotides, the CDR3 is TGTGCCACCAGCGGAACCGGGACATCAGAGAACATTCAGTACTTC.